A single sample is the source of the 29 T cell receptor beta chains below, sequenced in a study of blood T cell repertoires in COVID-19. Repertoires were generated with immunoSEQ multiplex PCR, while TCRdb's copy carries only in-frame clones and drops some. Among about 120,000 clones, 74% were seen once, and the ten largest hold more than 5.5%. Material for sequencing was peripheral blood. These TCRs come from a man in his sixties with acute or convalescent COVID-19.

The chain recombines TRBV5-6 with TRBJ2-7, with 8 nucleotides matching TRBD1. The ends lost 0 bases at V and 2 bases at J; junction bases unmatched: 7. This CDR3 comprises 16 residues. The germline CDR1 and CDR2 sequences are SGHDT and YYEEEE. CDR3 DNA: TGTGCCAGCAGCTTGGCTGCCCAGGGGGCTCCCTACGAGCAGTACTTC. Protein product: CASSLAAQGAPYEQYF.

This clone was seen a few times. The gene calls are TRBV30 and TRBJ2-7; a weak D match, TRBD1 (6 bases). This CDR3 comprises 14 residues. CDR1 is GTSNPN and CDR2 is SVGIG in the germline V gene (reference sequence). Trimming removed 2 bases at V and 1 base at J, with 12 bases between. The CDR3 sequence is CAWSYGGQSYEQYF. Written as DNA, the CDR3 is TGTGCCTGGAGTTATGGGGGCCAGTCCTACGAGCAGTACTTC.

The V gene is TRBV6-6, the J gene TRBJ2-7; 9 bases line up with TRBD1. V shed 8 bases, J shed 6 bases, and the junction held 11 bases outside the gene matches. The germline gives CDR1 MNHNY, CDR2 SVGAGI (reference sequence). The CDR3 has 14 residues. The DNA of the CDR3 is TGTGCCAGCGGCTTAACAGGGGGCGGGGGCGAGCAGTACTTC. It codes for CASGLTGGGGEQYF.

The chain has TRBV3-1 (or the pseudogene TRBV3-2) and TRBJ1-4; a possible D gene is TRBD1 (5 bases). The length of the CDR3 is 15 residues. Trimming removed 1 base from V and 7 bases from J, with 13 bases in between. CDR1 LGHDT and CDR2 YNNKEL come from the germline V gene (reference sequence). The CDR3 sequence: CASSQVGGRGEKLFF. As DNA, the CDR3 is TGTGCCAGCAGCCAAGTTGGGGGGAGGGGTGAAAAACTGTTTTTT.

This chain links TRBV19 with TRBJ1-1; TRBD1 matches at 8 bases. Losses at the gene ends were 7 bases for V and 3 bases for J; bases not matched to a gene: 19. This CDR3 is built from 18 residues. Per germline, CDR1 LNHDA and CDR2 SQIVND (reference sequence). The CDR3 DNA reads TGTGCCAGTACTTCCCGGGGACAGGACAACATCAGAGACACTGAAGCTTTCTTT. Translation: CASTSRGQDNIRDTEAFF.

The chain has TRBV27 and TRBJ2-7; 9 nucleotides align to TRBD1. Germline values: CDR1 MNHEY, CDR2 SMNVEV (reference sequence). Unmatched junction bases numbered 17, after V lost 5 bases and J lost 3 bases. The CDR3 consists of 18 residues. CDR3 sequence: CASSDMGLSGQGYYEQYF. Here the CDR3 DNA reads TGTGCCAGCAGTGACATGGGCTTATCGGGACAGGGTTACTACGAGCAGTACTTC.

This clone was picked up a small number of times. This sequence joins TRBV11-1 and TRBJ1-2; 7 bases map to TRBD1. Germline CDR1 and CDR2: SGHAT and FQDESV (reference sequence). V lost 4 bases to trimming and J lost 2 bases; unmatched junction nucleotides: 10. The CDR3 runs to 16 residues. CDR3 nucleotide sequence: TGTGCCAGCAGCTCGGAGACAGGGCTGGGGAACTATGGCTACACCTTC. It is translated as CASSSETGLGNYGYTF.

The V call is TRBV30, the J call TRBJ2-7; no reliable D call. The CDR3 has 13 amino acids. In germline, CDR1 is GTSNPN, CDR2 SVGIG (reference sequence). V was pared by 2 bases and J by 2 bases, with 10 bases between. The chain's CDR3 is CAWSKGEAYEQYF. Written as DNA, the CDR3 is TGTGCCTGGAGTAAAGGAGAGGCCTACGAGCAGTACTTC.

The V call is TRBV11-2, the J call TRBJ2-3; D is unresolved. CDR3 size: 13 residues. V was clipped by 2 bases and J by 6 bases, with 9 bases between them. Per germline, CDR1 SGHAT and CDR2 FQNNGV. The DNA of the CDR3 is TGTGCCAGCAGCTTAAACTCCCCGGATACGCAGTATTTT. This sequence encodes CASSLNSPDTQYF. The complete variable domain, with remaining parts taken from reference TRBV11-2 and TRBJ2-3, reads EAGVAQSPRYKIIEKRQSVAFWCNPISGHATLYWYQQILGQGPKLLIQFQNNGVVDDSQLPKDRFSAERLKGVDSTLKIQPAKLEDSAVYLCASSLNSPDTQYFGPGTRLTVL.

The chain is built from TRBV10-1 and TRBJ2-3; perhaps TRBD2 as D (5 bases). CDR3 length: 16 amino acids. Germline CDR1 reads WNHNN; CDR2 reads SYGVQD (reference sequence). Trimming pared 2 bases from V and 0 bases from J, leaving 12 bases between. CDR3 residues: CASSEIVASSTDTQYF. CDR3 bases: TGCGCCAGCAGTGAGATCGTAGCGAGTAGCACAGATACGCAGTATTTT.

The chain carries TRBV6-2 or TRBV6-3 and TRBJ2-4; D is unresolved. V was pared by 5 bases and J by 5 bases, with 13 bases between. Germline V gene sequence: CDR1 MNHEY, CDR2 SVGEGT. The CDR3 consists of 14 residues. The CDR3 sequence: CASSSGPPENIQYF. As DNA, the CDR3 is TGTGCCAGCAGTAGTGGGCCCCCCGAAAACATTCAGTACTTC.

The chain employs TRBV7-2 and TRBJ2-3, with D perhaps matching TRBD2 (5 bases). V was pared by 1 base and J by 1 base, with 12 bases between. Germline V gene data show CDR1 as SGHTA and CDR2 as FQGNSA. CDR3 size: 16 residues. CDR3 sequence (DNA): TGTGCCAGCAGCTTAGGGTCCGCGGAGGGCACAGATACGCAGTATTTT. Translating gives CASSLGSAEGTDTQYF. Full variable domain (remainder filled in from reference TRBV7-2 and TRBJ2-3): GAGVSQSPSNKVTEKGKDVELRCDPISGHTALYWYRQSLGQGLEFLIYFQGNSAPDKSGLPSDRFSAERTGGSVSTLTIQRTQQEDSAVYLCASSLGSAEGTDTQYFGPGTRLTVL.

J is TRBJ1-3 and V is TRBV5-1; 7 nucleotides line up with TRBD1. The CDR3 sequence is 14 residues long. Germline CDR1 SGHRS, CDR2 YFSETQ. V gave up 4 bases and J gave up 2 bases; unmatched junction bases: 3. The CDR3 nucleotides read TGCGCCAGCAGCAGCAGGGGGACTGGAAACACCATATATTTT. Its protein is CASSSRGTGNTIYF. The full variable domain, in which reference TRBV5-1 and TRBJ1-3 provide the parts outside the CDR3, is KAGVTQTPRYLIKTRGQQVTLSCSPISGHRSVSWYQQTPGQGLQFLFEYFSETQRNKGNFPGRFSGRQFSNSRSEMNVSTLELGDSALYLCASSSRGTGNTIYFGEGSWLTVV.

V and J are TRBV4-1 and TRBJ2-5, with TRBD2 matching over 14 bases. The length of the CDR3 is 16 residues. The ends lost 2 bases at V and 5 bases at J; junction bases unmatched: 4. From germline, CDR1 is MGHRA and CDR2 YSYEKL. The CDR3 loop is CASSQRGLAGEETQYF. CDR3 sequence (DNA): TGCGCCAGCAGCCAACGGGGACTAGCGGGAGAGGAGACCCAGTACTTC.

This clone was found a few times. V gene TRBV7-2 combines with J gene TRBJ1-2; TRBD1 matches 9 bases. CDR3 length: 15 residues. Trimming removed 1 base from V and 3 bases from J; junction bases left unmatched: 3. Germline V gene data show CDR1 as SGHTA and CDR2 as FQGNSA. The DNA for the CDR3 is TGTGCCAGCAGCTTAGACACAGGGGGCGACTATGGCTACACCTTC. Translation: CASSLDTGGDYGYTF.

The J gene is TRBJ2-7, the V gene TRBV19; the match to TRBD2 covers 12 bases. The germline CDR1 and CDR2 sequences are LNHDA and SQIVND (reference sequence). The CDR3 is 15 residues long. The V segment lost 3 bases and the J segment 5 bases; nucleotides outside the gene matches: 5. The CDR3 region is CASSMLAGGPNEQYF. Written as DNA, the CDR3 is TGTGCCAGTAGTATGCTAGCGGGGGGGCCGAACGAGCAGTACTTC.

The J gene is TRBJ1-2, the V gene TRBV7-8, with 9 bases fitting TRBD1. J lost 0 bases, V lost 2 bases, and 4 bases had no gene match. The CDR3 has 16 residues. The germline CDR1 and CDR2 sequences are SGHVS and FQNEAQ. The chain's CDR3 is CASSLQGQGTNYGYTF. DNA for the CDR3: TGTGCCAGCAGCTTACAGGGACAGGGAACTAACTATGGCTACACCTTC.

The rearrangement uses TRBV2 and TRBJ2-2; 9 bases match TRBD1. The CDR3 is 15 residues long. J lost 4 bases, V lost 6 bases, and 6 bases had no gene match. CDR1 is SNHLY and CDR2 is FYNNEI in the germline V gene. The CDR3 region is CASREQGAGTGELFF. The CDR3 coding sequence is TGTGCCAGCAGGGAACAGGGGGCCGGCACCGGGGAGCTGTTTTTT.

This chain uses TRBV9 with TRBJ2-7, with D possibly TRBD2 on 6 matching bases. CDR1 is SGDLS, CDR2 YYNGEE, per germline. V lost 4 bases and J lost 2, with 16 bases in between. The length of the CDR3 is 15 residues. This CDR3 reads CASSPGQGTPYEQYF. In nucleotides, the CDR3 is TGTGCCAGCAGCCCAGGACAAGGGACTCCCTACGAGCAGTACTTC.

The rearrangement joins TRBV5-5 to TRBJ2-3; the D is unclear. This CDR3 is built from 14 residues. Germline V gene sequence: CDR1 SGHKS, CDR2 YYEKEE (reference sequence). Between the trimmed V and J ends, which lost 2 bases and 0 bases, there was a span of 7 bases. CDR3 in DNA: TGTGCCAGCAGCTTTCAAACTAGCACAGATACGCAGTATTTT. As protein: CASSFQTSTDTQYF.

This chain connects TRBV27 to TRBJ1-6; tentatively, D is TRBD1 (6 bases). Trimming stripped 7 bases from V and 5 bases from J, with 15 bases between. This CDR3 is 15 amino acids long. Germline CDR1 MNHEY, CDR2 SMNVEV (reference sequence). The chain's CDR3 is CASKVTGVHNSPLHF. Here the CDR3 DNA reads TGTGCCAGCAAGGTGACAGGTGTCCATAATTCACCCCTCCACTTT.

This clone was observed once. The chain uses TRBV7-3 and TRBJ1-6; D remains ambiguous. This CDR3 spans 15 amino acids. V gave up 1 base and J gave up 4 bases, with 8 bases separating them. The germline CDR1 and CDR2 sequences are SGHTA and FQGTGA. The CDR3 DNA is TGTGCCAGCAGCTTAAACCCGGGGTATAATTCACCCCTCCACTTT. It encodes CASSLNPGYNSPLHF.

The chain carries TRBV7-8 and TRBJ2-4, with TRBD1 matching 8 bases. The CDR3 spans 15 residues. The junction had 7 bases not matched to a gene; V was cut back by 6 bases and J by 3 bases. In germline, CDR1 is SGHVS, CDR2 FQNEAQ. The CDR3 sequence: CASRADRDNKNIQYF. The CDR3 region has the DNA TGTGCCAGCAGAGCGGACAGGGACAACAAAAACATTCAGTACTTC.

The rearrangement links TRBV15 to TRBJ1-6; 8 bases fit TRBD1. Germline trimming cut 3 bases from V and 6 bases from J; bases unmatched to any gene: 7. The CDR3 has 16 amino acids. The V gene's germline CDR1 is LNHNV and CDR2 YYDKDF (reference sequence). The CDR3 DNA sequence: TGTGCCACCAGCAGCCAACAGGGGGTGATTAATTCACCCCTCCACTTT. Amino acid sequence: CATSSQQGVINSPLHF.

The CDR3 loop is CASRNKPGTSNEQFF. As DNA, the CDR3 is TGTGCCAGCAGAAACAAGCCCGGGACTTCAAATGAGCAGTTCTTC. The chain is built from TRBV7-8 and TRBJ2-1; weak D call: TRBD2 (6 bases). CDR1 is SGHVS and CDR2 is FQNEAQ in the germline V gene. With 6 bases removed from V and 7 bases from J, the gap between germline ends came to 19 bases. The CDR3 sequence is 15 residues long.

This clone has a handful of counts. J is TRBJ1-2 and V is TRBV4-1; no reliable D call. The CDR3 contains 14 residues. The germline V and J ends were trimmed by 10 bases and 6 bases, with 21 bases remaining between them. Germline V CDR1 and CDR2: MGHRA, YSYEKL. The CDR3: CATKPLNRSDGYTF. CDR3 nucleotides: TGCGCCACCAAGCCCTTGAACCGTTCTGATGGCTACACCTTC.

J is TRBJ2-3 and V is TRBV5-1, with 10 bases that match TRBD2. In germline, CDR1 is SGHRS, CDR2 YFSETQ. V shed 4 bases and J 2 bases; nucleotides not matched to a gene: 10. This CDR3 is built from 17 residues. This chain's CDR3 is CASSPRGSGGSTDTQYF. The CDR3 nucleotides are TGCGCCAGCAGCCCGCGTGGTAGCGGGGGGTCCACAGATACGCAGTATTTT.

This clone was recorded many times. The J gene is TRBJ1-1, the V gene TRBV3-1 (or the pseudogene TRBV3-2), with a possible D match to TRBD1 (5 bases). Germline V gene lookup returns CDR1 LGHDT and CDR2 YNNKEL (reference sequence). The CDR3 covers 11 residues. V gave up 4 bases and J gave up 10 bases, with 10 bases separating them. Here the CDR3 DNA reads TGTGCCAGCAGCCGCGGGACCGGAGCTTTCTTT. This codes for CASSRGTGAFF.

The rearrangement uses TRBV27 and TRBJ2-7, with a tentative D call TRBD1 (6 bases). The ends were cut back, 6 bases at V and 3 bases at J, with 15 bases in the middle. CDR1 is MNHEY and CDR2 is SMNVEV in the germline V gene (reference sequence). This CDR3 spans 14 amino acids. CDR3 residues: CASRIQGASYEQYF. The CDR3 DNA follows: TGTGCCAGCAGGATACAGGGAGCAAGCTACGAGCAGTACTTC.